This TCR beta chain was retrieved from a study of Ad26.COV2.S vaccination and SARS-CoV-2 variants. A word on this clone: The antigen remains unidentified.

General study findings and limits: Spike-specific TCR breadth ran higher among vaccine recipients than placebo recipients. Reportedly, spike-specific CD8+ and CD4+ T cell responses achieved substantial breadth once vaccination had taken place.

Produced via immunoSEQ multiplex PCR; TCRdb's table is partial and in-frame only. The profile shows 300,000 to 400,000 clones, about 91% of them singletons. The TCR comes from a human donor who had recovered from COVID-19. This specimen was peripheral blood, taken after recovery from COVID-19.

CDR3 region: CASSSGDRNTEAFF. CDR3 nucleotide sequence: TGCGCCAGCAGCTCAGGGGACAGGAACACTGAAGCTTTCTTT. The rearrangement joins TRBV5-1 to TRBJ1-1; 7 bases align to TRBD1. Trimming cost V 3 bases and J 1 base; bases outside gene matches: 3. Looked up from germline, CDR1 is SGHRS and CDR2 is YFSETQ. This CDR3 has 14 residues.